This entry concerns a single T cell receptor beta chain. This clonotype occurred a few times. The clone's antigen remains unknown. No qualities accompany the bases; no much larger clone lies one base away. CDR1 and CDR2 were assigned from the germline V gene (reference sequence) as DFQATT and SNEGSKA. The CDR3 has 12 amino acids, counting the end cysteine and phenylalanine. The read is trimmed to its CDR3 DNA, 36 bases read in frame from base 1. V gives up 7 bases and J gives up 1 base, and the segment between their germline ends measures 10 bases. The sample belongs to a study of blood T cells in healthy people across ages (dated by TCRdb to the mid-2010s). About the investigation overall: Template switching captured roughly one uniquely barcoded TCR beta cDNA molecule per two T cells in model experiments. Using deep sequencing normalized with unique cDNA molecular identifiers, the study measured how TCR beta repertoire diversity changes with age. The study analyzed two additional independent replicas of 1 million unique cDNA reads from the same blood draw for two donors, one aged 18 to 30 and one aged 80 or older. To avoid experimental bias, donors of different ages were randomly spread across the sequencing lanes. Donors were grouped into four age groups: young (average about 15 years), middle-aged (about 40), aged (around 62) and long-lived (over 80).

The library was generated by 5' RACE. TCRdb names Illumina HiSeq 2500 as the instrument used. The second PCR ran for about 6 to 12 cycles and used a J-beta primer mix along with a sample-barcoded 5' primer. Each TCR beta cDNA molecule received a unique molecular identifier from a template-switch 5' adaptor carrying 12 random nucleotides. Each sample yielded at least 2.5 million CDR3-containing paired-end reads. First-strand cDNA synthesis was performed from all RNA using the Mint cDNA synthesis kit, with priming by a TRBC-specific oligonucleotide. Following uracil-DNA glycosylase treatment, a first 18-cycle PCR with universal primers M1SS and BC2_uni_R was performed on all cDNA. The original methods were these. For normalization, 1 million high-quality reads, each with a distinct molecular identifier, were randomly selected from each sample. Reads sharing molecular identifiers were discarded rather than binned into consensus sequences. MiTCR, run with a Q25 quality threshold and the strictest error-elimination algorithm, handled CDR3 identification, clonotype clustering and error correction. A nonparametric unseen species model using Euler transformation provided a lower-bound estimate of total TCR beta diversity. Starting from the raw public reads, TCRdb applied fastp trimming at Q25, assembled clones with MiXCR and retained in-frame beta chains. One record per CDR3 amino acid sequence lists the most common genes and DNA. TCRdb's processing, not the study's, gives the V and J calls here. Across this sample there are 580,000 or so distinct CDR3 sequences, with 40% to 50% seen only once. Roughly 24% of the sample is in the top ten clones.

What the work shows at the level of the full study, not this receptor alone: As age increased, observed TCR beta diversity per million T cells dropped in a roughly linear way, and a significant reduction was already evident by age roughly 36. The long-lived group showed more naive CD4+ T cells, fewer expanded clones and increased TCR diversity than the aged group, suggesting age selection. Conclusive comparison of naive and antigen-experienced compartments was prevented by the profiling of bulk unsorted PBMCs. A strong correlation was found between observed TCR beta diversity and the percentage of naive T cells measured by flow cytometry. Total diversity estimates from one million sequenced T cells were considered lower bounds and underestimates. Because donor CMV infection status was unknown, age-related changes in expanded clonotypes were potentially confounded.

Systemically healthy Caucasian individuals from Russia, over 30 in total and aged about 6 to 90 years, were included as donors. Each donor gave 8 to 10 milliliters of peripheral blood, collected into EDTA-treated Vacutainer tubes. Ficoll-Paque density-gradient centrifugation was used to isolate PBMCs, with at least 7 million obtained per sample. Trizol reagent was used to extract total RNA from PBMCs, with at least 5.5 micrograms per sample. Naive CD45RAhigh/CD27high T cell percentages were measured by flow cytometry on a PBMC aliquot from every donor. Input material: blood. The sequence links TRBV20-1 to TRBJ2-5; a weak D assignment points to TRBD2 (6 bases agree). This sequence originates from a man of 80 years or more in good health. The nucleotides are TGCAGTGGAAGAGCGGGCCAAGAGACCCAGTACTTC. It is translated as CSGRAGQETQYF.